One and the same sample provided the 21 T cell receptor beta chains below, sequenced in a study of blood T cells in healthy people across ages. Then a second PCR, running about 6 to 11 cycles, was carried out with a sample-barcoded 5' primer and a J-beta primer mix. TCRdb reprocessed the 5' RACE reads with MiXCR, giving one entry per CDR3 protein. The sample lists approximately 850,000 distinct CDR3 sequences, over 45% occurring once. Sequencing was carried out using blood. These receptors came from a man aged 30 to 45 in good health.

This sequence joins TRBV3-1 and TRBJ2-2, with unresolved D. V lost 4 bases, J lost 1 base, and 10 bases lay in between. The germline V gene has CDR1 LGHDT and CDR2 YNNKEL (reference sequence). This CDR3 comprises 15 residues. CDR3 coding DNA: TGTGCCAGCAGCCGCCTGGGTAGGAACACCGGGGAGCTGTTTTTT. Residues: CASSRLGRNTGELFF.

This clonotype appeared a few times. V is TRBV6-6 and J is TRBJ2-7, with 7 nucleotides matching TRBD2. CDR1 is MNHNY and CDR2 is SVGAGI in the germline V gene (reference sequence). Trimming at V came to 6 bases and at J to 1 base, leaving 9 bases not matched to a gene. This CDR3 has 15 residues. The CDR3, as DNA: TGTGCCAGCAGCGTAGCGGGCCCCCCTTCCTACGAGCAGTACTTC. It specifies CASSVAGPPSYEQYF.

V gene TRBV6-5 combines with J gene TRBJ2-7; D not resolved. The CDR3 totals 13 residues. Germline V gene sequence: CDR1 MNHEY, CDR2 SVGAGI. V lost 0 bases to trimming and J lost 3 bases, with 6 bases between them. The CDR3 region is CASSYSVGYEQYF. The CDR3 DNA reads TGTGCCAGCAGTTACTCGGTTGGCTACGAGCAGTACTTC.

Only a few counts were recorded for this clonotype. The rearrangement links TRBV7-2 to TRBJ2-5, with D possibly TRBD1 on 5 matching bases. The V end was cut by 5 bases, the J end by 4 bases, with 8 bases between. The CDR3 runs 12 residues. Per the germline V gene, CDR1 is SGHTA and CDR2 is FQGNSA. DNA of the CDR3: TGTGCCAGCAGCGCAAGGGGAGAGACCCAGTACTTC. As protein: CASSARGETQYF.

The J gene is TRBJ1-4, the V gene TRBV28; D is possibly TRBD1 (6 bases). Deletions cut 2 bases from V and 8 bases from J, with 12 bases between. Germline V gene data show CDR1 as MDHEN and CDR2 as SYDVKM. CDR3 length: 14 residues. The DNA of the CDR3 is TGTGCCAGCAGTTTAATGGGGGCGCTGGAAAAACTGTTTTTT. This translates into CASSLMGALEKLFF.

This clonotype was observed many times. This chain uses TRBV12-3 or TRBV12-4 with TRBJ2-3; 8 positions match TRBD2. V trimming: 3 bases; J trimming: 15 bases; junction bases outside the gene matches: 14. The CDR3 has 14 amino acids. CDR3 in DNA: TGTGCCAGCAGTTTCGGGGGGGCCGGAGATGCGGAATATTTT. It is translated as CASSFGGAGDAEYF.

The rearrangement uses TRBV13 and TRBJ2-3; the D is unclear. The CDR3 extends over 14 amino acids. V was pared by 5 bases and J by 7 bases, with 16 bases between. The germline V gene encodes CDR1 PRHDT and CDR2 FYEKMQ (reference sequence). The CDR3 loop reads CASSPIGQTNTQYF. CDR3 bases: TGTGCCAGCAGCCCAATCGGGCAGACCAATACGCAGTATTTT.

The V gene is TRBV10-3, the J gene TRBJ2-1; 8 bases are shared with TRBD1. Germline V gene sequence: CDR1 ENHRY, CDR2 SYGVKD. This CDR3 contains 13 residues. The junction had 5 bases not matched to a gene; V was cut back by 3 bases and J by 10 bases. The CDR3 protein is CAISDPGGGEQFF. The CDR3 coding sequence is TGTGCCATCAGTGACCCAGGGGGCGGGGAGCAGTTCTTC.

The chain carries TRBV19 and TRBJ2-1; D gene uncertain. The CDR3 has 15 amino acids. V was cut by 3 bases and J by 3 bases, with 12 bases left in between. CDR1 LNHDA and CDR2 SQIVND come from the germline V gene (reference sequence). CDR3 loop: CASSIMRTVYNEQFF. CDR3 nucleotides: TGTGCCAGTAGTATTATGCGGACCGTCTACAATGAGCAGTTCTTC.

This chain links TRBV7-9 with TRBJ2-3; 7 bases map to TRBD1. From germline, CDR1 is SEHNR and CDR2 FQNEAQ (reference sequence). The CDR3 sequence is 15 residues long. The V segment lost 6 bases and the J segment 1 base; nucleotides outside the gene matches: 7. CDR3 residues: CASSNRDSRTDTQYF. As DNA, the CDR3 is TGTGCCAGCAGTAACCGGGACAGTCGCACAGATACGCAGTATTTT.

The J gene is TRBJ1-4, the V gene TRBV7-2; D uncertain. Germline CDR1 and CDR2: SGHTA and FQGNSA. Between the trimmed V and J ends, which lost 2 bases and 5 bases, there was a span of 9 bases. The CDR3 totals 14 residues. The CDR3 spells CASSLRRSNEKLFF. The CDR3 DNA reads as TGTGCCAGCAGCTTACGTCGCAGCAATGAAAAACTGTTTTTT.

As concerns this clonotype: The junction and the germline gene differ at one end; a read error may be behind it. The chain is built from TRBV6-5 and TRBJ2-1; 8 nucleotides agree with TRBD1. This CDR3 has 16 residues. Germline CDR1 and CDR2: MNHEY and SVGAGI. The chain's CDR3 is CASSDSPGQGSNEQFF. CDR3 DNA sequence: TGTGCCAGCAGTGACTCGCCTGGACAGGGTTCCAATGAGCAGTTCTTC.

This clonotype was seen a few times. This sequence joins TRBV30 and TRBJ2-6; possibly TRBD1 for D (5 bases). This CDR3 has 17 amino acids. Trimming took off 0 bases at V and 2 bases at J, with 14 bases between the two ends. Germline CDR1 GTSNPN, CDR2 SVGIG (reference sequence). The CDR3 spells CAWSVSLGRAGANVLTF. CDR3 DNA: TGTGCCTGGAGTGTAAGCCTCGGCAGGGCTGGGGCCAACGTCCTGACTTTC.

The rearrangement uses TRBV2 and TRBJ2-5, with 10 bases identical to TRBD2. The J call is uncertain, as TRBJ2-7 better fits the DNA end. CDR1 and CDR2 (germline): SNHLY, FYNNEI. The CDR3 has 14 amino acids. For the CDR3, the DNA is TGTGCCAGCACCCACCCAGCGGGGGGGTACGAGCAGTACTTC. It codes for CASTHPAGGYEQYF.

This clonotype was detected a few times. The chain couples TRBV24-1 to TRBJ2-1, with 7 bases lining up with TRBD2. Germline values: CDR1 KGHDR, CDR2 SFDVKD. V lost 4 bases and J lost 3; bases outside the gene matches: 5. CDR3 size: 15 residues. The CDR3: CATSESGTGYNEQFF. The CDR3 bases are TGTGCCACCAGTGAGAGCGGGACGGGCTACAATGAGCAGTTCTTC.

This CDR3 reads CASSPWDGGEAFF. The CDR3 DNA follows: TGTGCCAGCTCACCGTGGGATGGCGGTGAAGCTTTCTTT. The chain carries TRBV18 and TRBJ1-1; D gene ambiguous. This CDR3 contains 13 residues. The V gene's germline CDR1 is KGHSH and CDR2 LQKENI. Trimming took 3 bases from V and 7 from J, leaving 12 bases between them.

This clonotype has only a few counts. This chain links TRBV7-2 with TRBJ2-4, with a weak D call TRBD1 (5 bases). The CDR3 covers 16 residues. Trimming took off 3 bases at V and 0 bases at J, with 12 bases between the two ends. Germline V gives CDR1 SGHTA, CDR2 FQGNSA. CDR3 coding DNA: TGTGCCAGCAGCTTTGCAACAGGATTAGCCAAAAACATTCAGTACTTC. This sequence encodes CASSFATGLAKNIQYF.

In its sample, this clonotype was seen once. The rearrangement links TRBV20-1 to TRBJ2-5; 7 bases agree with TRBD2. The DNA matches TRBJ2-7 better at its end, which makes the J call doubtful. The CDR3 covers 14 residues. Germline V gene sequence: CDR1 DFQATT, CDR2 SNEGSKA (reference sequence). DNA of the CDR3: TGCAGTGCCAGTCTGGGGGGAGGGTACTACGAGCAGTACTTC. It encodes CSASLGGGYYEQYF.

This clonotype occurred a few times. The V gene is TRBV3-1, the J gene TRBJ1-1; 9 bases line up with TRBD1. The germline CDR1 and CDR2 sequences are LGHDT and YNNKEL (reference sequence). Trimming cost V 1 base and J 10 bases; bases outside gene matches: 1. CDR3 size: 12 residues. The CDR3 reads CASSQGQGGAFF. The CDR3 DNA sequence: TGTGCCAGCAGCCAAGGACAGGGGGGAGCTTTCTTT.

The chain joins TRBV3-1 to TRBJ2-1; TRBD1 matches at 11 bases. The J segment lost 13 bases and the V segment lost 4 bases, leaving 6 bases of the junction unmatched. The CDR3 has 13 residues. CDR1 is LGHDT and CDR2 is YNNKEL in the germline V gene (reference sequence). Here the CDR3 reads CASSPGQGATQFF. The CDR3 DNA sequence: TGTGCCAGCAGCCCTGGACAGGGGGCTACCCAGTTCTTC.

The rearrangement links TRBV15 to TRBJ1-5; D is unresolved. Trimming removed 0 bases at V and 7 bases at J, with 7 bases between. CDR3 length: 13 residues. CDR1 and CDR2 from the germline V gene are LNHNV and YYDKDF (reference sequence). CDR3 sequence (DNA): TGTGCCACCAGCAGAGATCAAGGACAGCCCCAGCATTTT. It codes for CATSRDQGQPQHF. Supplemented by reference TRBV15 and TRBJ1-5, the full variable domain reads DAMVIQNPRYQVTQFGKPVTLSCSQTLNHNVMYWYQQKSSQAPKLLFHYYDKDFNNEADTPDNFQSRRPNTSFCFLDIRSPGLGDTAMYLCATSRDQGQPQHFGDGTRLSIL.